This is a list of T cell receptor beta chains from one sample in a study of blood T cell repertoires in COVID-19. The protocol was immunoSEQ multiplex PCR, while the TCRdb copy is restricted to in-frame clones and leaves out a portion. The sample includes 130,000 to 150,000 clones, around 84% of them seen just once. Sequenced sample: peripheral blood. The receptors here all came from a human donor with acute or convalescent COVID-19. The donor label of this sample is uncertain. Each CDR3 is given with its conserved first and last residue. The D gene is left open where the match is weak. Clone sizes are given selectively: once, few, many, or a class where the clone is expanded.

.,TRBD1,TRBV24-1,TRBJ1-5,CATSDRSGGGQPQHF,TGTGCCACCAGTGATAGGTCAGGGGGTGGTCAGCCCCAGCATTTT
.,TRBD1,TRBV6-1,TRBJ1-2,CASSDYIRQGVYGYTF,TGTGCCAGCAGTGATTACATCAGACAGGGAGTCTATGGCTACACCTTC
once,TRBD1,TRBV9,TRBJ2-3,CASSRGQFSTDTQYF,TGTGCCAGCAGCCGGGGACAGTTCAGCACAGATACGCAGTATTTT
.,TRBD2,TRBV9,TRBJ2-7,CASSALHGGANEQYF,TGTGCCAGCAGCGCCTTGCACGGGGGGGCTAACGAGCAGTACTTC
.,.,TRBV3-1/TRBV3-2,TRBJ1-5,CASSQGRTEQPQHF,TGTGCCAGCAGTCAGGGCAGGACGGAGCAGCCCCAGCATTTT
.,.,TRBV25-1,TRBJ1-5,CASKGGASNQPQHF,TGTGCCAGCAAAGGAGGGGCAAGCAATCAGCCCCAGCATTTT
.,.,TRBV6-5,TRBJ1-1,CASSFLEDTEAFF,TGTGCCAGCAGTTTTTTAGAGGACACTGAAGCTTTCTTT
.,TRBD2,TRBV6-1,TRBJ2-1,CASSDWLAAEYNEQFF,TGTGCCAGCAGTGACTGGCTAGCGGCAGAGTACAATGAGCAGTTCTTC
.,.,TRBV11-3,TRBJ2-1,CASSLGVPDYEQFF,TGTGCCAGCAGCTTAGGAGTACCTGACTATGAGCAGTTCTTC
.,.,TRBV5-5,TRBJ1-2,CASSLEEIFNYGYTF,TGTGCCAGCAGCTTGGAAGAGATTTTTAACTATGGCTACACCTTC
once,.,TRBV5-1,TRBJ2-3,CASSLEVTGNTDTQYF,TGCGCCAGCAGCTTGGAAGTAACCGGGAACACAGATACGCAGTATTTT
few,.,TRBV12-3/TRBV12-4,TRBJ1-2,CASSPHRGGYTF,TGTGCCAGCAGCCCACATCGGGGGGGCTACACCTTC
.,.,TRBV18,TRBJ2-7,CASSPASNPYYEQYF,TGTGCCAGCTCACCGGCCTCAAATCCATACTACGAGCAGTACTTC
.,TRBD1,TRBV5-8,TRBJ1-2,CASSLGTGAGGEGYTF,TGTGCCAGCAGCTTGGGCACAGGGGCTGGTGGCGAAGGCTACACCTTC
.,.,TRBV29-1,TRBJ1-5,CSVAASRRQPQHF,TGCAGCGTCGCAGCGAGTAGACGTCAGCCCCAGCATTTT
.,.,TRBV24-1,TRBJ2-5,CATSDATGSQETQYF,TGTGCCACCAGTGACGCAACAGGATCCCAAGAGACCCAGTACTTC
few,.,TRBV24-1,TRBJ1-1,CATSDKRGLSSEAFF,TGTGCCACCAGTGATAAGAGGGGGTTGTCTTCTGAAGCTTTCTTT
.,.,TRBV5-1,TRBJ1-1,CASSLSTDTEAFF,TGCGCCAGCAGCTTATCGACAGACACTGAAGCTTTCTTT
.,TRBD2,TRBV19,TRBJ2-3,CATEAGGTDTQYF,TGTGCCACCGAGGCGGGGGGCACAGATACGCAGTATTTT
once,TRBD1,TRBV5-6,TRBJ1-1,CASRMKPGQAHYEAFF,TGTGCCAGCCGTATGAAACCGGGACAGGCGCACTATGAAGCTTTCTTT
.,.,TRBV3-1/TRBV3-2,TRBJ2-7,CASSPLGTLSYEQYF,TGTGCCAGCAGCCCCCTGGGGACACTTTCCTACGAGCAGTACTTC
once,.,TRBV7-2,TRBJ1-5,CASSLEWTASNQPQHF,TGTGCCAGCAGCTTAGAATGGACAGCTAGTAATCAGCCCCAGCATTTT